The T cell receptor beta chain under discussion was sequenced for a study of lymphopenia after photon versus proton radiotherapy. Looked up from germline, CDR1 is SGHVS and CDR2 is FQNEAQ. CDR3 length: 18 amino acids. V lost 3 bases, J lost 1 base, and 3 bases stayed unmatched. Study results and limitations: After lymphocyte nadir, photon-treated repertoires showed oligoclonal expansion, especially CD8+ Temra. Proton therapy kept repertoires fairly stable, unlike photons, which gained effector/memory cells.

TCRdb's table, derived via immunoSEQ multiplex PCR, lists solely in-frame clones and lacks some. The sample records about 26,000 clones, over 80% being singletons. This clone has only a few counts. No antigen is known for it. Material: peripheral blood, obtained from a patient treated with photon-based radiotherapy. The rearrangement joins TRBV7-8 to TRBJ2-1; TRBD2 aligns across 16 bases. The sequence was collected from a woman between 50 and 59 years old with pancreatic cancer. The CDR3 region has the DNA TGTGCCAGCAGCTTGGGACTAGCGGGAGGGGCTTCCTACAATGAGCAGTTCTTC. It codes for CASSLGLAGGASYNEQFF.